This T cell receptor beta chain was profiled in a study of shared clonotypes between healthy human individuals (dated by TCRdb to 2018 to 2020). Study-level background: The cohort included three men and a couple of women between 18 and 49 years of age. Libraries were prepared and TCR repertoires were sequenced by different laboratories using diverse techniques, in order to increase sequencing depth and limit assay-specific biases. The study deeply sequenced blood TCR repertoires of five healthy adults to estimate repertoire size and the extent of clonotype sharing between individuals. For each donor, CD4 naive and CD4 memory were each run on three plates, CD8 naive on two plates, and CD8 memory on one plate. Each donor's leukapheresis produced roughly between roughly 0.94 and 9.5 billion PBMCs.

The donors were healthy, HIV-negative adults with no recently reported acute infections or vaccinations. Only Caucasian adults living in Nashville, Tennessee, USA were represented among the donors. CD8 memory samples consisted of magnetically selected CD45RO+ cells combined with CCR7-negative CD45RA+ effector memory (TemRA) cells. After blood collection by leukapheresis, PBMCs were isolated using Ficoll-Histopaque density gradient centrifugation and then cryopreserved in the vapor phase of liquid nitrogen. Analytical flow cytometry was used to check the purity and quantity of every magnetically sorted T cell population. Each sorted fraction had its genomic DNA isolated and then quantified by UV absorbance on a Nanodrop 2000c. The CDR3, from cysteine to phenylalanine, totals 14 residues. CDR3 DNA is the only sequence kept; it has 42 bases, read in frame from the first base. The germline V gene specifies SGHAT as CDR1 and FQNNGV as CDR2.

About this clone itself: Its recognized antigen is unknown. Base-call qualities are not available, and no considerably larger clone is one nucleotide away.

Using the deep immunoSEQ assay, multiplex PCR amplified TCR CDR3 regions from genomic DNA. Genomic DNA extracted from each cell subset was distributed evenly over all wells of several immunoSEQ 96-well plates, and each plate served as one replicate. For sorted subsets, each replicate PCR was loaded with approximately 0.2 ug genomic DNA, equivalent to 30,000 or so T cell genomes. Purified libraries were measured with a Qubit 3.0 fluorometer, size-checked on a Bioanalyzer 2100, and measured again with the KAPA Library Quantification kit. Every immunoSEQ 96-well plate was sequenced on a separate single-read 150-cycle Illumina NextSeq 550 flow cell. In the original analysis: Because the immunoSEQ output held only junctional sequences and lacked quality scores, the filtering could not match the filtering applied to full-length reads. To assign V/J genes and CDR3, sequences were annotated using PyIR, a Python wrapper for IgBLAST v1.9, with IMGT germline references. Reads were filtered out if the reads had weak V/J assignments (E-value above 1e-6), no CDR3, stop codons, out-of-frame junctions, or ambiguous translated residues. V3J clonotypes were defined by identical inferred V gene, J gene, and CDR3 amino acid sequence. Percentage overlap between repertoires was calculated by dividing the number of shared unique clonotypes by the size of the smaller repertoire. Three approaches were used to assess repertoire richness: RTK rarefaction, the Chao1 estimator, and Recon v2.1 estimates of unobserved clonotypes. Generation probabilities were computed with OLGA for all TCRbeta clonotypes obtained by the gDNA method from several donors. This is the immuneACCESS table as TCRdb keeps it, with only in-frame sequences that have V and J called. A part of the clones is gone; compared with another copy, unresolved V genes explain less than half, and the rest is unexplained. The V and J calls and clone size come from that table; D and trimming were worked out from the DNA. This sample lists under 130,000 clones; about 67% were detected once. The top ten constitute roughly a quarter of the sample.

What the authors observed across the whole study: Sharing across a few donors was observed for around 4.8% of naive CD4, under 4% of naive CD8, roughly 2.4% of memory CD4, and about 0.4% of memory CD8 clonotypes. Pairwise subsampling indicated that sequencing depth was expected to affect the degree of clonotype sharing among donors. Naive subsets generally had larger estimated clonotype richness than memory subsets did. Because the study included only a small number of donors, the genetic and exposure-history diversity represented was limited. Compared with non-shared clonotypes, clonotypes shared by all four sorted-subset donors had higher generation probabilities. Sampling was restricted to blood, and TCR repertoires in tissues likely differ from the TCR repertoires found in blood. Incomplete sequencing was indicated by rarefaction of sorted-subset datasets, despite the large sequencing depth.

Source material: memory CD8+ T cells sorted from blood. According to the study, the label for this sample's cell subset or site signals: CD45RO+ cells pooled with CCR7-negative TemRA cells. The sequence was collected from a woman in her twenties or thirties in good health. Recombination linked TRBV11-2 to TRBJ2-3, with the D call perhaps TRBD1 or TRBD2, each one matching 5 bases. The DNA sequence is as follows: TGTGCAGCAGATCCCGGGGCACGGACAGATACGCAGTATTTT. It specifies CAADPGARTDTQYF.